What follows describes a single TCR beta chain. This CDR3 comprises 15 residues. Germline-derived CDR1 and CDR2 are SNHLY and FYNNEI. With V trimmed by 2 bases and J by 4 bases, 1 base remained unmatched. This specimen belongs to a study of blood T cell repertoires in COVID-19. Across the whole study: T cells, B-cell-depleted T cells, or PBMCs provided the cDNA or gDNA that served as material.

Libraries were prepared by immunoSEQ multiplex PCR; TCRdb keeps only in-frame clonotypes and omits some of them. Of roughly 43,000 clones in the sample, roughly 85% were seen once. Sequences were obtained from peripheral blood. The sequence derives from a woman aged 70 to 79 in a cohort sampled during active COVID-19. The chain employs TRBV2 and TRBJ2-1; 11 positions agree with TRBD2. Here the CDR3 reads CASSERTSGYNEQFF. CDR3 in DNA: TGTGCCAGCAGTGAACGGACTAGCGGGTACAATGAGCAGTTCTTC.